A single sample is the source of the 5 T cell receptor beta chains below, sequenced in a study of OX40 agonist ivuxolimab in advanced cancers. Produced via immunoSEQ multiplex PCR; TCRdb's table is partial and in-frame only. The sample holds around 65,000 clones, more than 85% seen once. The source was CD4+ or CD8+ T cells sorted from blood, collected in a trial of the OX40 agonist ivuxolimab. These receptor sequences come from an adult with an advanced solid tumor such as melanoma, head and neck, liver or kidney cancer.

The table lists this clone with a count of one. The chain employs TRBV5-1 and TRBJ2-3, with D perhaps matching TRBD2 (5 bases). CDR3 length: 15 residues. Looked up from germline, CDR1 is SGHRS and CDR2 is YFSETQ. V gave up 2 bases and J gave up 4 bases, with 14 bases separating them. CDR3: CASSFAPEEADTQYF. CDR3 DNA: TGCGCCAGCAGCTTCGCCCCAGAGGAGGCAGATACGCAGTATTTT.

The genes are TRBV28 and TRBJ2-1; D is undetermined. V shed 8 bases and J shed 2 bases, with 13 bases lying between them. This CDR3 comprises 14 residues. The germline CDR1 and CDR2 sequences are MDHEN and SYDVKM. CDR3 residues: CASDPDGPYNEQFF. The DNA for the CDR3 is TGTGCCAGCGATCCTGACGGGCCCTACAATGAGCAGTTCTTC. Complete variable domain (other parts from reference TRBV28 and TRBJ2-1): DVKVTQSSRYLVKRTGEKVFLECVQDMDHENMFWYRQDPGLGLRLIYFSYDVKMKEKGDIPEGYSVSREKKERFSLILESASTNQTSMYLCASDPDGPYNEQFFGPGTRLTVL.

The J gene is TRBJ2-4, the V gene TRBV18; unclear D gene. CDR1 and CDR2 (germline): KGHSH, LQKENI. V was clipped by 2 bases and J by 6 bases, with 14 bases between them. There are 15 residues in the CDR3. The DNA of the CDR3 is TGTGCCAGCTCACCATTTGGGCCAAGCCTAAACATTCAGTACTTC. Protein: CASSPFGPSLNIQYF.

The chain carries TRBV25-1 and TRBJ2-7; the D is unclear. Trimming removed 1 base from V and 7 bases from J, with 5 bases in between. CDR1 MGHDK and CDR2 SYGVNS come from the germline V gene. The CDR3 runs to 11 residues. CDR3 nucleotide sequence: TGTGCCAGCAGTGAATCCCGGGAGCAGTACTTC. Residues: CASSESREQYF.

The chain links TRBV4-1 to TRBJ2-7; perhaps D is TRBD1 or TRBD2 (5 bases each). V was trimmed by 2 bases and J by 6 bases, leaving 17 bases between them. Germline-derived CDR1 and CDR2 are MGHRA and YSYEKL. The CDR3 loop spans 15 amino acids. The CDR3 bases are TGCGCCAGCAGCCAAAGGGCCACGGGGCCCGGCGAGCAGTACTTC. Its protein product is CASSQRATGPGEQYF.